This T cell receptor (beta chain) was documented in a study of shared clonotypes between healthy human individuals. For the study at large: Every donor yielded three CD4 naive, three CD4 memory, two CD8 naive and one CD8 memory plate.

The junction had 3 bases not matched to a gene; V was cut back by 6 bases and J by 0 bases. The CDR3 is 14 residues long. Germline V gene lookup returns CDR1 MNHNY and CDR2 SVGAGI (reference sequence). A remark on this clone: Antigen specificity is unknown.

The protocol was immunoSEQ multiplex PCR, while the TCRdb copy is restricted to in-frame clones and leaves out a portion. Among about a million clones listed, 60% to 85% were seen once. General study results and limits: Despite large depth, rarefaction showed incomplete sorted-subset sequencing. With few donors, the genetic and exposure-history diversity represented was limited.

Material for sequencing was memory CD4+ T cells sorted from blood. Sample subset: CD45RA-negative fraction. The receptor was isolated from a man aged 18 to 30 in good health. The V call is TRBV6-6, the J call TRBJ1-1, with 8 bases that match TRBD1. The CDR3 region has the DNA TGTGCCAGCAGCCCGACAGGGGTGAACACTGAAGCTTTCTTT. As protein: CASSPTGVNTEAFF.